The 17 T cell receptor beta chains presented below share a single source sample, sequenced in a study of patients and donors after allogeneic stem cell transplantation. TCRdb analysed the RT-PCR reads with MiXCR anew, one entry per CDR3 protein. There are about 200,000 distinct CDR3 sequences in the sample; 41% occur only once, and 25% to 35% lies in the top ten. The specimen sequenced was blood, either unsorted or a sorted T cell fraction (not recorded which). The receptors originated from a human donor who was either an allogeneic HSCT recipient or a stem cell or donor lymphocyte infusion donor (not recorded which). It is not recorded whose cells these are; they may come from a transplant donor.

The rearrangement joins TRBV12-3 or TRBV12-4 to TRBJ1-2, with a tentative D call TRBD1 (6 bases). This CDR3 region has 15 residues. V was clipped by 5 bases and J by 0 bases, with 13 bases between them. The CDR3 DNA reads TGTGCCAGCAGTCCCCTCAGGGGAGCTAACTATGGCTACACCTTC. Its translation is CASSPLRGANYGYTF.

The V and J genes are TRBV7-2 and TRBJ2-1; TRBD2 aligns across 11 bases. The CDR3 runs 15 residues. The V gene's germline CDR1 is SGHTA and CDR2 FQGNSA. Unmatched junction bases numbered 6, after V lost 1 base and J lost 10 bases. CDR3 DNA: TGTGCCAGCAGCTTAGAAACTAGCGGGAGATCGGAGCAGTTCTTC. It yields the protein CASSLETSGRSEQFF.

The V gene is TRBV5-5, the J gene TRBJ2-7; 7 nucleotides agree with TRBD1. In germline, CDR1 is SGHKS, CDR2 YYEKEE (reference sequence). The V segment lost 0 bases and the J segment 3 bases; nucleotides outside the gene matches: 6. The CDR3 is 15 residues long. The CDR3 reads CASSLDPGQNYEQYF. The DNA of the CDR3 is TGTGCCAGCAGCTTGGATCCGGGACAGAACTACGAGCAGTACTTC.

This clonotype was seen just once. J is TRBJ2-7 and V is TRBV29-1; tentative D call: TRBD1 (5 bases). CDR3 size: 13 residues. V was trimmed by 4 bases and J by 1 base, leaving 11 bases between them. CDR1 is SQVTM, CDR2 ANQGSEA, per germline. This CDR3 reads CSVAAGHSYEQYF. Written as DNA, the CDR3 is TGCAGCGTTGCGGCAGGACATTCCTACGAGCAGTACTTC.

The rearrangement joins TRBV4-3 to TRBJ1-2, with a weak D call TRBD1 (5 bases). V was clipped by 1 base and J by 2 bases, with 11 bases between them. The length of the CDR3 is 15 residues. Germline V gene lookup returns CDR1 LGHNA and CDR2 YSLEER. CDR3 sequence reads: CASSQVRGGNYGYTF. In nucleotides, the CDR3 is TGCGCCAGCAGCCAAGTGCGGGGGGGAAACTATGGCTACACCTTC.

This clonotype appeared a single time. The CDR3 is CASSLIGQVKEAFF. The CDR3 DNA is TGTGCCAGCAGCCTCATTGGACAGGTTAAGGAAGCTTTCTTT. The chain links TRBV14 to TRBJ1-1; 7 nucleotides line up with TRBD1. Germline V gene sequence: CDR1 SGHDN, CDR2 FVKESK. The CDR3 contains 14 residues. After removal of 4 bases from V and 8 bases from J, the junction contained 10 bases not matched to a gene.

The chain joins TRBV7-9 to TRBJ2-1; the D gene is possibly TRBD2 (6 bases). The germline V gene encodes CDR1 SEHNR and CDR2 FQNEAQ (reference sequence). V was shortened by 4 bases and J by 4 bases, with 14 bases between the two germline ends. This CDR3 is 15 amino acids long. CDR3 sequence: CASSSQTGGYNEQFF. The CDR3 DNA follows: TGTGCCAGCAGCTCCCAGACCGGGGGATACAATGAGCAGTTCTTC.

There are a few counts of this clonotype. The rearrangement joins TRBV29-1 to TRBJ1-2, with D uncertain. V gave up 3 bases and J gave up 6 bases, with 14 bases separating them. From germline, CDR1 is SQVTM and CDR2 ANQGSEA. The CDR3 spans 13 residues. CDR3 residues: CSVDVTATHGYTF. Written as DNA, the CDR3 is TGCAGCGTTGATGTTACAGCTACTCATGGCTACACCTTC.

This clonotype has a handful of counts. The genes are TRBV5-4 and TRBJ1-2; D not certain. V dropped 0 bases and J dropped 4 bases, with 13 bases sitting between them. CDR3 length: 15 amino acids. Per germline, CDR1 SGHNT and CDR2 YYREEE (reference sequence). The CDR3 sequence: CASSLESGGGYGYTF. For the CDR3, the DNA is TGTGCCAGCAGCTTGGAGTCCGGAGGAGGCTATGGCTACACCTTC.

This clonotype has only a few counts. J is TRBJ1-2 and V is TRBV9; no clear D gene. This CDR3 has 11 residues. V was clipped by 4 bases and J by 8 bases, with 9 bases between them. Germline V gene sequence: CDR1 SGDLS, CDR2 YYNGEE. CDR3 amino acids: CASSTERGYTF. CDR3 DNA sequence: TGTGCCAGCAGCACGGAACGGGGCTACACCTTC. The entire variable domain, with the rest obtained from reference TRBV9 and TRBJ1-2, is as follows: DSGVTQTPKHLITATGQRVTLRCSPRSGDLSVYWYQQSLDQGLQFLIQYYNGEERAKGNILERFSAQQFPDLHSELNLSSLELGDSALYFCASSTERGYTFGSGTRLTVV.

The CDR3 DNA is TGTGCCAGCAGCTTTCTACCCCCCCGGGAGGGACTTTTACAGAGCTCCTACAATGAGCAGTTCTTC. The encoded protein is CASSFLPPREGLLQSSYNEQFF. This rearrangement joins TRBV7-9 to TRBJ2-1; 8 bases map to TRBD2. This CDR3 is built from 22 residues. J gave up 0 bases and V 3 bases, and 22 bases lay outside the gene matches. The V gene's germline CDR1 is SEHNR and CDR2 FQNEAQ (reference sequence).

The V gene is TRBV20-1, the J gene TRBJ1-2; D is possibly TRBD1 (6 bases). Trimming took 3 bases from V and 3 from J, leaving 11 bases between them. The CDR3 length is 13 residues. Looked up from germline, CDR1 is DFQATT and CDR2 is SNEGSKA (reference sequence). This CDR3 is CSASPGDYYGYTF. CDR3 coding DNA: TGCAGTGCTAGTCCAGGGGACTACTATGGCTACACCTTC.

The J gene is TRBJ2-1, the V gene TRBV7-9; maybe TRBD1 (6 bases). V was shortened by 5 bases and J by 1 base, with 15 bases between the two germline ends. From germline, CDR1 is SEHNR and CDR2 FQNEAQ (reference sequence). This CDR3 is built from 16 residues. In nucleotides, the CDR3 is TGTGCCAGCAGCCCCCCTGGGACAAAATCCTACAATGAGCAGTTCTTC. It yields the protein CASSPPGTKSYNEQFF.

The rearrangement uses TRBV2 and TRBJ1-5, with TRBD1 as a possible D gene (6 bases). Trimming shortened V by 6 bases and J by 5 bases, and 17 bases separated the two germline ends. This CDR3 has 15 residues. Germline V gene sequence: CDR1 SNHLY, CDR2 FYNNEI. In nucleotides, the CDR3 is TGTGCCAGCAGCCAAAGTACAGGGTCCTATCAGCCCCAGCATTTT. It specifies CASSQSTGSYQPQHF.

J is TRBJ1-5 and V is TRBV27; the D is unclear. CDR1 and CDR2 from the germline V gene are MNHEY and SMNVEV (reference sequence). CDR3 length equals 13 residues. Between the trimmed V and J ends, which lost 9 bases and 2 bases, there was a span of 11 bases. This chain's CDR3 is CASSRLGNQPQHF. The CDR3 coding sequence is TGTGCCAGTTCTAGACTTGGCAATCAGCCCCAGCATTTT.

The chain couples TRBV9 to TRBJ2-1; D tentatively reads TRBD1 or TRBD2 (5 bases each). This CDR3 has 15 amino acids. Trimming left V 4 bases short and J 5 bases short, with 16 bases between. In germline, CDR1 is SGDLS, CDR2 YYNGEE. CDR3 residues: CASSYGTNPNNEQFF. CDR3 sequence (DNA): TGTGCCAGCAGCTACGGGACGAACCCTAACAATGAGCAGTTCTTC. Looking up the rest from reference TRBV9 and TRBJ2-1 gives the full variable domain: DSGVTQTPKHLITATGQRVTLRCSPRSGDLSVYWYQQSLDQGLQFLIQYYNGEERAKGNILERFSAQQFPDLHSELNLSSLELGDSALYFCASSYGTNPNNEQFFGPGTRLTVL.

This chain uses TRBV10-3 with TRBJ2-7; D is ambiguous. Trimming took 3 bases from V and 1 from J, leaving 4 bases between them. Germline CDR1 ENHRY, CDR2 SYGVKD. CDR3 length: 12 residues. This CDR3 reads CAISERSYEQYF. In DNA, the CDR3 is TGTGCCATCAGTGAAAGGTCCTACGAGCAGTACTTC.